This T cell receptor beta chain came from a study of cytotoxic CD8 clonotypes in ibrutinib-treated CLL. The ends lost 4 bases at V and 7 bases at J; junction bases unmatched: 9. This CDR3 is built from 17 residues. Germline-derived CDR1 and CDR2 are SGHNT and YYREEE (reference sequence). Clones were sequenced by immunoSEQ multiplex PCR, and TCRdb holds only the in-frame ones, with some missing. The sample consists of about 310,000 clones, roughly 85% of them appearing once. J is TRBJ2-2 and V is TRBV5-4; 14 bases line up with TRBD2. This TCR was recovered from a human donor with chronic lymphocytic leukemia. Sequences were derived from PBMCs, sampled before ibrutinib treatment. In nucleotides, the CDR3 is TGTGCCAGCAGCCCCGGACTAGCGGGAGGAAGGGGCGGGGAGCTGTTTTTT. It is translated as CASSPGLAGGRGGELFF.